The source of this T cell receptor (beta chain) is a study of blood T cell repertoires in COVID-19. As for the study in general: Some COVID-19 samples were acute and others convalescent; all came from the United States, Italy and Spain. The cDNA or gDNA used as material had been derived from T cells, B-cell-depleted T cells, or PBMCs.

V shed 8 bases, J shed 3 bases, and the junction held 6 bases outside the gene matches. CDR3 length: 15 residues. Germline values: CDR1 ENHRY, CDR2 SYGVKD. Original processing methods: Amplification with reference gene primers provided the estimates of nucleated cell counts. This table comes from immunoSEQ multiplex PCR, and its TCRdb copy is limited to in-frame clones, with some not included. V, J and clone size derive from that table, while D and trimming were established from the DNA sequence. The data show 110,000 to 150,000 clones, approximately 86% seen once. The specimen was peripheral blood. This clonotype was sampled from a man aged 70 or older with acute or convalescent COVID-19. The chain combines TRBV10-3 with TRBJ2-2, with 10 bases matching TRBD1. The CDR3: CAIGGDRGYTGELFF. CDR3 in DNA: TGTGCCATCGGGGGGGACAGGGGATACACCGGGGAGCTGTTTTTT.